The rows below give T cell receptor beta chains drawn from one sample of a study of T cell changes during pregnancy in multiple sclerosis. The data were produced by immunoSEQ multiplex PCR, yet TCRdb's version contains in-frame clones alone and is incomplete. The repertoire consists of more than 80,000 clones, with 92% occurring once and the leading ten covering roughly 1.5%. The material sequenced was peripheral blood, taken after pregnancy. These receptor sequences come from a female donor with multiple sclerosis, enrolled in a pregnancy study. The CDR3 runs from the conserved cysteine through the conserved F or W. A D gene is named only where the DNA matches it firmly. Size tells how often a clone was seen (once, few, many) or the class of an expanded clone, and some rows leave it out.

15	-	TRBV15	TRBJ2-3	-	TGTGCCACCAGGGCACCGGGATTTAGCACAGATACGCAGTATTTT	CATRAPGFSTDTQYF
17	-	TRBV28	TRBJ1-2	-	TGTGCCAGCAGTAAGGCCTACCCCAGGGGCAGTAACTATGGCTACACCTTC	CASSKAYPRGSNYGYTF
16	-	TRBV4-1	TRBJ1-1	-	TGCGCCAGCAGCCAACCCACAGGGTCTAGGAACACTGAAGCTTTCTTT	CASSQPTGSRNTEAFF
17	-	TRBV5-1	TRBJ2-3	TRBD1	TGCGCCAGCAGCTTAGATGGGACAGGAGTGGGGACAGATACGCAGTATTTT	CASSLDGTGVGTDTQYF
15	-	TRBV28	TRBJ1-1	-	TGTGCCAGCAGAACCCGCCGGGACACTTGGTTTGAAGCTTTCTTT	CASRTRRDTWFEAFF
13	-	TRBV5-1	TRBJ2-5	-	TGCGCCAGCACCCGACGACTTGCAGAGACCCAGTACTTC	CASTRRLAETQYF
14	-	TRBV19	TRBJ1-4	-	TGTGCCAGTAGTATGAGTGCAACTAATGAAAAACTGTTTTTT	CASSMSATNEKLFF
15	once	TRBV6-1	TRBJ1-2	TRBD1	TGTGCCAGCAGTGAAAGGTCAGGGGGGAACTATGGCTACACCTTC	CASSERSGGNYGYTF
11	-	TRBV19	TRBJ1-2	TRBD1	TGTGCCAGTGGAAGGGACAGTGGCTACACCTTC	CASGRDSGYTF
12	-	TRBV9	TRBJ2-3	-	TGTGCCAGCAGCCCTAGGGGGGATACGCAGTATTTT	CASSPRGDTQYF
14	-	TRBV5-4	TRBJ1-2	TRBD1	TGTGCCAGCAGCGAACCGGGACAGGGTCCAAAGTACACCTTC	CASSEPGQGPKYTF
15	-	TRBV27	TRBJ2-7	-	TGTGCCAGCAGTCCCGCGACAGGTTCCTACTACGAGCAGTACTTC	CASSPATGSYYEQYF
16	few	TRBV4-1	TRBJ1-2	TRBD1	TGCGCCAGCAGCCAAGATAGAACAGGGGCTAACTATGGCTACACCTTC	CASSQDRTGANYGYTF
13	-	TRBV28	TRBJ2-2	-	TGTGCCAGCAGTTATAGCTCCACCGGGGAGCTGTTTTTT	CASSYSSTGELFF
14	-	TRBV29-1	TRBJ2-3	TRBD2	TGCAGCGTAAGCGGACTAGCGGGAGCAGATACGCAGTATTTT	CSVSGLAGADTQYF
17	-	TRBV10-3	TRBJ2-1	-	TGTGCCATCAGTGAGTCGAGACTCAGGGATTCCTACAATGAGCAGTTCTTC	CAISESRLRDSYNEQFF
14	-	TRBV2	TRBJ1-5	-	TGTGCCAGCAGCGACGGGACTGAGAATCAGCCCCAGCATTTT	CASSDGTENQPQHF
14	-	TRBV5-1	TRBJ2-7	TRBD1	TGCGCCAGCAGCTTCCCGGACAGGCCCTTGGAGCAGTACTTC	CASSFPDRPLEQYF
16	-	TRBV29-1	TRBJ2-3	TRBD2	TGCAGCGTTGAAGATCGCCTAGCGGGGGGCACAGATACGCAGTATTTT	CSVEDRLAGGTDTQYF